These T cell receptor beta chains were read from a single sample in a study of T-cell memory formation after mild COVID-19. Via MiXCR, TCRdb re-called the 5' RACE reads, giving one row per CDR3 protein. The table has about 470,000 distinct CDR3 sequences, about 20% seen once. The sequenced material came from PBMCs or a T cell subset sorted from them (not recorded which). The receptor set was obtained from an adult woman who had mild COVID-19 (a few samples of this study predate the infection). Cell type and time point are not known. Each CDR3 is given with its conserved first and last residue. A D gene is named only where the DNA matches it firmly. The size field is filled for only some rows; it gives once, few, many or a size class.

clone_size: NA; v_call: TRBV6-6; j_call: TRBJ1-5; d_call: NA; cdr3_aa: CASSPGRVPHSNQPQHF; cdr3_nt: TGTGCCAGCAGCCCTGGCAGGGTCCCTCATAGCAATCAGCCCCAGCATTTT
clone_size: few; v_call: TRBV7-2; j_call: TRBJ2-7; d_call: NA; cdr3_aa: CASTSRGRYEQYF; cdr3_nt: TGTGCCAGCACCTCCCGGGGACGCTACGAGCAGTACTTC
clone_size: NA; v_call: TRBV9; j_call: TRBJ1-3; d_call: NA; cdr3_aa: CASSVERGASLPNTIYF; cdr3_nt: TGTGCCAGCAGCGTAGAGCGGGGCGCTTCTCTGCCAAACACCATATATTTT
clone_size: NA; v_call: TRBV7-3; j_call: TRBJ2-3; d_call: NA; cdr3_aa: CASRPGQSTGTQYF; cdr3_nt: TGTGCCAGCAGACCAGGACAGTCAACGGGTACGCAGTATTTT
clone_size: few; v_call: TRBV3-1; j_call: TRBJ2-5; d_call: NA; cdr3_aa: CASSQDWSEETQYF; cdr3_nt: TGTGCCAGCAGCCAAGATTGGTCAGAAGAGACCCAGTACTTC
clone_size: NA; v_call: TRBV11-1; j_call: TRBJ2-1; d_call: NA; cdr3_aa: CASNGGANSYNEQFF; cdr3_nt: TGTGCCAGCAACGGCGGGGCGAACTCCTACAATGAGCAGTTCTTC
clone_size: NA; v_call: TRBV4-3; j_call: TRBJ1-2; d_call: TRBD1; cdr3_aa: CASSQRGQGIHGYTF; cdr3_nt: TGCGCCAGCAGCCAACGGGGACAGGGAATCCATGGCTACACCTTC
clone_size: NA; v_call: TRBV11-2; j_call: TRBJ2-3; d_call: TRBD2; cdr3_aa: CASSLDLREGRDTQYF; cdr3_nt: TGTGCCAGCAGCTTAGATTTGCGGGAGGGCCGTGATACGCAGTATTTT
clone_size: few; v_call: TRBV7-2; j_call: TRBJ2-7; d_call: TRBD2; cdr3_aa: CASSLLAGGNEQYF; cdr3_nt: TGTGCCAGCAGCCTCCTAGCGGGAGGGAACGAGCAGTACTTC
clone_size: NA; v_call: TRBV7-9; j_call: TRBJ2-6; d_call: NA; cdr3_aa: CASSPRAAGANVLTF; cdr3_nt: TGTGCCAGCAGCCCTAGAGCGGCTGGGGCCAACGTCCTGACTTTC
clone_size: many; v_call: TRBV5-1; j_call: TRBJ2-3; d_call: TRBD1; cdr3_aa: CASSSGQGHTDTQYF; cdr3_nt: TGCGCCAGCAGCTCTGGACAGGGGCACACAGATACGCAGTATTTT
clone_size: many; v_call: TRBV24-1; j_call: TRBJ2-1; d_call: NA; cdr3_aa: CATSDLSYGVTEQFF; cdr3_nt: TGTGCCACCAGTGATTTGTCCTATGGGGTTACTGAGCAGTTCTTC
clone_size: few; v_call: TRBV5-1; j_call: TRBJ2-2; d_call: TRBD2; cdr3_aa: CASSLTGTSGGSTGELFF; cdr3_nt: TGCGCCAGCAGCTTGACCGGTACTAGCGGGGGGAGCACCGGGGAGCTGTTTTTT
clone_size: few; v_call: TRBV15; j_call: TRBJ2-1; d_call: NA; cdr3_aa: CATSRERGSYNEQFF; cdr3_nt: TGTGCCACCAGCAGGGAGAGGGGCTCCTACAATGAGCAGTTCTTC
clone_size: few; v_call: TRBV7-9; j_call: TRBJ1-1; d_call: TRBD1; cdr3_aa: CASSLASTGGEGAFF; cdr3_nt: TGTGCCAGCAGCTTAGCTTCGACAGGGGGTGAGGGAGCTTTCTTT
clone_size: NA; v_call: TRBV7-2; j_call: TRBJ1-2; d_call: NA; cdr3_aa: CASSPSAFGYTF; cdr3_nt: TGTGCCAGCAGCCCATCGGCTTTTGGCTACACCTTC
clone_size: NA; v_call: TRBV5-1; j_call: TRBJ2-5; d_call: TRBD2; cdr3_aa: CASSPGLVLETQYF; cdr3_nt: TGCGCCAGCAGCCCCGGACTAGTTTTAGAGACCCAGTACTTC
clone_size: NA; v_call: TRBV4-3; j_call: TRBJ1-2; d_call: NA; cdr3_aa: CASRPTKDNYGYTF; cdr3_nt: TGCGCCAGCAGACCGACAAAAGATAACTATGGCTACACCTTC
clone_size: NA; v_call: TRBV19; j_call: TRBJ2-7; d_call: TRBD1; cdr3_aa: CASSAWTGGGEQYF; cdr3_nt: TGTGCCAGTAGTGCCTGGACAGGGGGCGGCGAGCAGTACTTC
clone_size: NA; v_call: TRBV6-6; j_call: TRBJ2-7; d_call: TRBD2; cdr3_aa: CASSLRLAGSYEQYF; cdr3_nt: TGTGCCAGCAGTCTCCGACTAGCGGGATCCTACGAGCAGTACTTC
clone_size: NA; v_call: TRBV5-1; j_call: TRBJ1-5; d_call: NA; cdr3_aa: CASSLTQDQPQHF; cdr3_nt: TGCGCCAGCAGCTTGACCCAGGATCAGCCCCAGCATTTT
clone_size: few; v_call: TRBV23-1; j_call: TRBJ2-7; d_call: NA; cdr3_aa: CASSQGGLRAYEQYF; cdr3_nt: TGCGCCAGCAGTCAAGGCGGCTTACGGGCCTACGAGCAGTACTTC
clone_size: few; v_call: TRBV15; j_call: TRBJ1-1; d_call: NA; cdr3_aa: CATSPDSDSNTEAFF; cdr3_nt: TGTGCCACCAGCCCTGACTCGGACTCGAACACTGAAGCTTTCTTT
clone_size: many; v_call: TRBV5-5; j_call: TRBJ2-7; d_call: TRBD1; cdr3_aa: CASSLVGTGGDEQYF; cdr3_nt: TGTGCCAGCAGCTTGGTCGGGACAGGGGGCGACGAGCAGTACTTC
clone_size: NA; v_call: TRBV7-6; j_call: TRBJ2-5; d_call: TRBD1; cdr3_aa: CASSLGQGKTQYF; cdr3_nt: TGTGCCAGCAGCTTAGGACAGGGAAAGACCCAGTACTTC
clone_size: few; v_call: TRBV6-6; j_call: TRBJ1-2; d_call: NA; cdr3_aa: CASSYSGQGYGYTF; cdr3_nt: TGTGCCAGCAGTTACTCAGGGCAGGGGTACGGCTACACCTTC
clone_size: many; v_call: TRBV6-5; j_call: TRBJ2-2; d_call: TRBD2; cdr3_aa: CASRSTGTSGRTLTTGELFF; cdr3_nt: TGTGCCAGCAGATCGACCGGGACTAGCGGGAGGACGTTGACGACCGGGGAGCTGTTTTTT